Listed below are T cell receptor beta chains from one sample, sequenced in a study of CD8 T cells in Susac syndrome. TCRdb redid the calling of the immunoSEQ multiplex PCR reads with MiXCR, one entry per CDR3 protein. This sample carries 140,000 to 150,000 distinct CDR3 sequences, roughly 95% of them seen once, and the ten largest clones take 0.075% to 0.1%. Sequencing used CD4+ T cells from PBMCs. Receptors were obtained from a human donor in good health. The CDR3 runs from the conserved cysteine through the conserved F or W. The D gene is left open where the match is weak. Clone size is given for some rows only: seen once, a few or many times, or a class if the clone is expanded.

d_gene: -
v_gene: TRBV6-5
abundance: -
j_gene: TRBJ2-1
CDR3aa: CASSYTTPKLEQFF
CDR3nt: TGTGCCAGCAGTTACACTACTCCTAAGCTCGAGCAGTTCTTC

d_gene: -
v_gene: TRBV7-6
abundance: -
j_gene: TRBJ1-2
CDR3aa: CASSLLGGSYGYTF
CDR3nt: TGTGCCAGCAGCCTGTTGGGGGGCAGCTATGGCTACACCTTC

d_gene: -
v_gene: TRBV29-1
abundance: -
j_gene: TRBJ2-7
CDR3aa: CSVGVGSYEQYF
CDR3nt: TGCAGCGTGGGGGTGGGTTCCTACGAGCAGTACTTC

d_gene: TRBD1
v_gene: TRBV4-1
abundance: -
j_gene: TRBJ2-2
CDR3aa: CASSQEGQITGELFF
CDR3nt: TGCGCCAGCAGCCAAGAGGGACAGATCACCGGGGAGCTGTTTTTT

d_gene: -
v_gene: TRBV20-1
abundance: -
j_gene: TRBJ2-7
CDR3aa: CSAHASRASYEQYF
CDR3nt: TGCAGTGCCCACGCCAGCCGCGCCTCCTACGAGCAGTACTTC

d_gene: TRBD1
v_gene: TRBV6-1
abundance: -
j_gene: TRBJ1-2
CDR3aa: CASSRTGAYGYTF
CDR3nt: TGTGCCAGCAGCCGGACAGGGGCCTATGGCTACACCTTC

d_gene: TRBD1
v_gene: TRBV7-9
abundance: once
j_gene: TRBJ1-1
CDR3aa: CASSSARDRGLSAEAFF
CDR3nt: TGTGCCAGCAGCTCCGCAAGGGACAGGGGGCTTTCAGCTGAAGCTTTCTTT

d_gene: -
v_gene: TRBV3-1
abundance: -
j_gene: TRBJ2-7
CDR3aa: CASSQGRSGWGEQYF
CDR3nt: TGTGCCAGCAGCCAAGGAAGGAGCGGGTGGGGCGAGCAGTACTTC

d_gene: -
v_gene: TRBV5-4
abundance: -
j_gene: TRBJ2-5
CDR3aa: CASSLGPSETQYF
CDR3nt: TGTGCCAGCAGCTTGGGGCCCTCGGAGACCCAGTACTTC

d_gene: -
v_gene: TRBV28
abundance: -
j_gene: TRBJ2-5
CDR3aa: CASKALVGVVETQYF
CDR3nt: TGTGCCAGCAAGGCCCTCGTCGGAGTCGTAGAGACCCAGTACTTC

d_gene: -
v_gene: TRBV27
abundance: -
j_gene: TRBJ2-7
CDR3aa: CASSLIRGREYEQYF
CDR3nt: TGTGCCAGCAGTTTAATAAGGGGGAGAGAGTACGAGCAGTACTTC

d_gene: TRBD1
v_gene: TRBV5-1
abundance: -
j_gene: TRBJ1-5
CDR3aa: CASSLGTGIDRPQHF
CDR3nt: TGCGCCAGCAGCTTGGGGACAGGGATCGATCGGCCCCAGCATTTT

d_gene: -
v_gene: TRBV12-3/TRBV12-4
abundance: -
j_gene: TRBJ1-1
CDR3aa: CATRKGVGIMNTEAFF
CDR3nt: TGTGCCACCCGAAAAGGTGTCGGGATCATGAACACTGAAGCTTTCTTT

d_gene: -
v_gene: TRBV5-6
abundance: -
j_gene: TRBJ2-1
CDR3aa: CASRGPAAVQFF
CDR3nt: TGTGCCAGCAGAGGGCCGGCTGCCGTCCAGTTCTTC

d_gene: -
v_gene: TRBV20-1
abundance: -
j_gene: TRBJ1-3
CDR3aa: CSARDMRQVSGNTIYF
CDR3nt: TGCAGTGCTAGAGATATGAGACAGGTCTCTGGAAACACCATATATTTT

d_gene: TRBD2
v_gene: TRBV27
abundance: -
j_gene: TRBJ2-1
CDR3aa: CASSLRLAGVNEQFF
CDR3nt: TGTGCCAGCAGTTTACGACTAGCGGGCGTTAATGAGCAGTTCTTC

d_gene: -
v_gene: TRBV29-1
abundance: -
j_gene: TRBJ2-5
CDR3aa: CSVVGVGETQYF
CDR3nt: TGCAGCGTTGTAGGGGTGGGAGAGACCCAGTACTTC

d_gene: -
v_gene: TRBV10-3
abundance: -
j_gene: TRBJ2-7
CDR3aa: CAISESGRGYYEQYF
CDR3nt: TGTGCCATCAGTGAGTCCGGCAGAGGCTACTACGAGCAGTACTTC

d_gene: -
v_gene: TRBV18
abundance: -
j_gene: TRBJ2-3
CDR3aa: CASSPPSGETDTQYF
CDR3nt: TGTGCCAGCTCACCACCGTCGGGAGAGACAGATACGCAGTATTTT

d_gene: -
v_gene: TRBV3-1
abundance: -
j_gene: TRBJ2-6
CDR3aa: CASSQVTGAGANVLTF
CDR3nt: TGTGCCAGCAGCCAAGTTACAGGCGCTGGGGCCAACGTCCTGACTTTC

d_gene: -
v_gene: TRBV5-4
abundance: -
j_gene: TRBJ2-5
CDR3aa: CASSSAVQETQYF
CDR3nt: TGTGCCAGCAGCTCAGCGGTCCAAGAGACCCAGTACTTC

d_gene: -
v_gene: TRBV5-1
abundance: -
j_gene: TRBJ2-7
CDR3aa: CASSTGGGERREQYF
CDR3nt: TGCGCCAGCAGCACAGGAGGGGGCGAACGGAGGGAGCAGTATTTC

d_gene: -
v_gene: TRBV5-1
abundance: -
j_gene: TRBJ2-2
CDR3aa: CASTLTPGRTGELFF
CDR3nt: TGCGCCAGCACCCTGACCCCTGGTCGCACCGGGGAGCTGTTTTTT

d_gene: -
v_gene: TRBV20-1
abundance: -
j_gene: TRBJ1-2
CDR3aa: CSARVRDPYGYTF
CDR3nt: TGCAGTGCTAGAGTACGTGATCCCTATGGCTACACCTTC

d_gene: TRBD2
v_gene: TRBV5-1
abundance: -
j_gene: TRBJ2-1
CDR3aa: CASSLGPGGRAEVNEQFF
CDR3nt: TGCGCCAGCAGCTTGGGGCCGGGCGGGAGGGCCGAGGTCAATGAGCAGTTCTTC

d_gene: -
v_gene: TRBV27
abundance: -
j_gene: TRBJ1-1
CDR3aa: CASSLSSTFEASYEAFF
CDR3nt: TGTGCCAGCAGTTTATCCTCCACCTTCGAGGCCTCCTATGAAGCTTTCTTT

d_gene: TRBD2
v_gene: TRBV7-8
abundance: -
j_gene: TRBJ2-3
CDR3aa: CASSPLIAGALDTQYF
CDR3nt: TGTGCCAGCAGCCCACTCATAGCGGGAGCCCTAGATACGCAGTATTTT